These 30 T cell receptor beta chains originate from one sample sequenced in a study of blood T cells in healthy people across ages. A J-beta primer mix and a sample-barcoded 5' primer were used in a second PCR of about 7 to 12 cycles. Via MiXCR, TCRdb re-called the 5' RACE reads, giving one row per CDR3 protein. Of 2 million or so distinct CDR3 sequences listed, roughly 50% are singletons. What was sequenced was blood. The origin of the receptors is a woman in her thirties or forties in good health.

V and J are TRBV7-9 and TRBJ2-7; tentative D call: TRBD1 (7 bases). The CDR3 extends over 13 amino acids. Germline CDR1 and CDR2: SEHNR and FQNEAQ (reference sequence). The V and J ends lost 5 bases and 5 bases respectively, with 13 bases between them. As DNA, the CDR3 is TGTGCCAGCAGCGCCAGGGGGGCCGACGAGCAGTACTTC. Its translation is CASSARGADEQYF. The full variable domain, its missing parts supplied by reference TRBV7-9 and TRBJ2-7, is DTGVSQNPRHKITKRGQNVTFRCDPISEHNRLYWYRQTLGQGPEFLTYFQNEAQLEKSRLLSDRFSAERPKGSFSTLEIQRTEQGDSAMYLCASSARGADEQYFGPGTRLTVT.

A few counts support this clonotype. This CDR3 reads CASSLGSGPETQYF. CDR3 coding DNA: TGCGCCAGCAGCTTGGGTTCAGGTCCAGAGACCCAGTACTTC. The genes are TRBV5-1 and TRBJ2-5; no reliable D call. V dropped 0 bases and J dropped 4 bases, with 10 bases sitting between them. The V gene's germline CDR1 is SGHRS and CDR2 YFSETQ. The CDR3 sequence is 14 residues long.

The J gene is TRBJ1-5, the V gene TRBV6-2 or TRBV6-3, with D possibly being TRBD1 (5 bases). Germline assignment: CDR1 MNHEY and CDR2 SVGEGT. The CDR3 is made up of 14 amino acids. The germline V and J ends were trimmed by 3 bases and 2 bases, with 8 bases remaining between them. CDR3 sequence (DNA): TGTGCCAGCAGTTATCAGGGAGGCAATCAGCCCCAGCATTTT. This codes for CASSYQGGNQPQHF.

Here the CDR3 reads CSVDEGPNIQYF. CDR3 coding DNA: TGCAGCGTTGATGAAGGGCCGAACATTCAGTACTTC. The chain carries TRBV29-1 and TRBJ2-4, with D hard to call. Deletions cut 3 bases from V and 7 bases from J, with 10 bases between. This CDR3 comprises 12 residues. The germline CDR1 and CDR2 sequences are SQVTM and ANQGSEA.

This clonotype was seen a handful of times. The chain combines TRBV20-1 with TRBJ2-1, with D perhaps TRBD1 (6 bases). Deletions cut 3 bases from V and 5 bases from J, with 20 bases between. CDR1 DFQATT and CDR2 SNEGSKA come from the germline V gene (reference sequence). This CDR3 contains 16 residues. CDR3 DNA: TGCAGTGCTAGGGATTTCAGGGGCGAGAGGGACAATGAGCAGTTCTTC. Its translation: CSARDFRGERDNEQFF.

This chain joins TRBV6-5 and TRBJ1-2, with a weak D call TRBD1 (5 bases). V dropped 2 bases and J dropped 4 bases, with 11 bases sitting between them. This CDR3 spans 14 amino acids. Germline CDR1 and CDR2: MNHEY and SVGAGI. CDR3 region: CASSYTRGSYGYTF. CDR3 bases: TGTGCCAGCAGTTACACGCGGGGGAGCTATGGCTACACCTTC.

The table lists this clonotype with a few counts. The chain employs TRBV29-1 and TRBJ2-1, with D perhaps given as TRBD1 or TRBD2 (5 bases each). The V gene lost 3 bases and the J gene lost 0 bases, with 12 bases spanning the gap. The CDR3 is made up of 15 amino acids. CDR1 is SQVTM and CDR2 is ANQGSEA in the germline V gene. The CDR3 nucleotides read TGCAGCGTTGACGGGACGGAAAGCTCCTACAATGAGCAGTTCTTC. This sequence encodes CSVDGTESSYNEQFF.

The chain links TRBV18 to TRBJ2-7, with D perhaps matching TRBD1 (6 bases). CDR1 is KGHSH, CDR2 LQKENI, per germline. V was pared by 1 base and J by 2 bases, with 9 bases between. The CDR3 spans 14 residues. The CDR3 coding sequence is TGTGCCAGCTCACCACGTGGGGGCGCCTACGAGCAGTACTTC. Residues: CASSPRGGAYEQYF.

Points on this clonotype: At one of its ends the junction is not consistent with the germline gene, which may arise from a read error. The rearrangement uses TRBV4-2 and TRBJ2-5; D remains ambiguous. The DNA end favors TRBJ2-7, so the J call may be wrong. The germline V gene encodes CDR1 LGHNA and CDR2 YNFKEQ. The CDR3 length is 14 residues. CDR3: CAGSPGRADYEQYF. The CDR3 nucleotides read TGTGCCGGCAGCCCCGGAAGGGCGGACTACGAGCAGTACTTC.

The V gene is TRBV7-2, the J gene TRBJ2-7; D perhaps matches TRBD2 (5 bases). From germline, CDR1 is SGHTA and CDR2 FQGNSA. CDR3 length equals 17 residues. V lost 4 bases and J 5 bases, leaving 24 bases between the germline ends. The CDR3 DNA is TGTGCCAGCAGCTCAGTCTCGGGAATTCTAGTCCCCAACGAGCAGTACTTC. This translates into CASSSVSGILVPNEQYF.

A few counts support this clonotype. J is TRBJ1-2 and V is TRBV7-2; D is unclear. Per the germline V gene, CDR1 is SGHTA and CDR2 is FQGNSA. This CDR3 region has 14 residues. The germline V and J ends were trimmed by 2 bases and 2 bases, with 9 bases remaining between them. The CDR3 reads CASSLTPINYGYTF. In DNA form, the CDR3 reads TGTGCCAGCAGCTTAACCCCCATAAACTATGGCTACACCTTC.

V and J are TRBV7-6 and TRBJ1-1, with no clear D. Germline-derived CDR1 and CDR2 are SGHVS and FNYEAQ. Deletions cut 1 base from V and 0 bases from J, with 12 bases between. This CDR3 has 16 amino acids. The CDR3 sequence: CASSLEVGRMNTEAFF. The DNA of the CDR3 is TGTGCCAGCAGCTTAGAGGTGGGGAGGATGAACACTGAAGCTTTCTTT.

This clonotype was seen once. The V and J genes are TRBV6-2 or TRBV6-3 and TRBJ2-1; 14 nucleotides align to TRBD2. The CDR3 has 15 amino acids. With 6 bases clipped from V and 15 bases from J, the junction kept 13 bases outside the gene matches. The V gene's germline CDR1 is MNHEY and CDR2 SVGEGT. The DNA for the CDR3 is TGTGCCAGCAGCACCGGGACTAGCGGGGGTCGATCTCCGTTCTTC. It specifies CASSTGTSGGRSPFF.

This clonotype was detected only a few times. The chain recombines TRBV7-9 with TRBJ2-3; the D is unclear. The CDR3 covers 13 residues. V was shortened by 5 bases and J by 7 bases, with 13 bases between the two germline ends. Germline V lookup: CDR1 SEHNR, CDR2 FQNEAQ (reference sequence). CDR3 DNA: TGTGCCAGCAGCGTAGGAACATCCTATACGCAGTATTTT. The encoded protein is CASSVGTSYTQYF.

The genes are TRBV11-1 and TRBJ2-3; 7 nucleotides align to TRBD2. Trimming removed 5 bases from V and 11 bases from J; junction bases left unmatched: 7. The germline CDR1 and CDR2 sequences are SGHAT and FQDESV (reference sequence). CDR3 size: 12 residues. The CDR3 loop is CASSPGDYQQYF. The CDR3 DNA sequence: TGTGCCAGCAGCCCGGGGGACTATCAGCAGTATTTT.

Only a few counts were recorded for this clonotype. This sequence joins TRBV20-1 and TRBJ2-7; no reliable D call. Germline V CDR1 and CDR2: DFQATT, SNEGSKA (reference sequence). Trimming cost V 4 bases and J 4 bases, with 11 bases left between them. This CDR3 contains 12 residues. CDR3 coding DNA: TGCAGTGCTACAGGAGCAAGGTACGAGCAGTACTTC. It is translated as CSATGARYEQYF.

The CDR3 nucleotides read TGTGCCAGCAGTCCGGGACAGGGGGCGCGTGGGGCCAACGTCCTGACTTTC. This sequence encodes CASSPGQGARGANVLTF. The rearrangement joins TRBV3-1 to TRBJ2-6; 12 nucleotides agree with TRBD1. V trimming: 6 bases; J trimming: 3 bases; junction bases outside the gene matches: 6. Per the germline V gene, CDR1 is LGHDT and CDR2 is YNNKEL (reference sequence). The length of the CDR3 is 17 residues.

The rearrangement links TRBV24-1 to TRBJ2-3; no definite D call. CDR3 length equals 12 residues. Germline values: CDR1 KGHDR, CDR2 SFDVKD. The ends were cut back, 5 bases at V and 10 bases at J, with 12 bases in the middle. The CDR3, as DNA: TGTGCCACCAGTGGAGTGGACGGTTCGCAGTATTTT. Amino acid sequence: CATSGVDGSQYF.

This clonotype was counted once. The DNA for the CDR3 is TGTGCCAGCAGACCACCCACGGGAGCGAACAATGAGCAGTTCTTC. It codes for CASRPPTGANNEQFF. The rearrangement uses TRBV6-5 and TRBJ2-1, with TRBD2 as a possible D gene (6 bases). Trimming left V 6 bases short and J 5 bases short, with 17 bases between. The CDR3 contains 15 residues. Germline-derived CDR1 and CDR2 are MNHEY and SVGAGI.

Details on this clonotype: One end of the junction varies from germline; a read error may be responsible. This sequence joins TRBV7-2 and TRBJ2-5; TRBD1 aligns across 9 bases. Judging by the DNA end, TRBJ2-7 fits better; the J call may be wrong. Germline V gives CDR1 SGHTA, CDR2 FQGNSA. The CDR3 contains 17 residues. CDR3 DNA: TGCGCCAGCAGCCTAACCAGGGGACAGGGAAGATCCTACGAGCAGTACTTC. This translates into CASSLTRGQGRSYEQYF.

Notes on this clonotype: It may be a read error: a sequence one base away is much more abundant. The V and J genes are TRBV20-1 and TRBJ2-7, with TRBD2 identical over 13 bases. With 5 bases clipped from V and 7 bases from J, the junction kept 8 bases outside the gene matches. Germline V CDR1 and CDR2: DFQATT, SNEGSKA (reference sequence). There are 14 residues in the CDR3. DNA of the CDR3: TGCAGTGCTCCGACTAGCGGGGGGAACAATGAGCAGTACTTC. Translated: CSAPTSGGNNEQYF.

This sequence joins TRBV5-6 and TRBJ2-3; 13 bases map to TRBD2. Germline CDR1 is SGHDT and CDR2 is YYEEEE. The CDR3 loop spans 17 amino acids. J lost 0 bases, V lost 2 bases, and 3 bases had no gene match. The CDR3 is CASSFGTSGVSTDTQYF. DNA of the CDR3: TGTGCCAGCAGCTTTGGGACTAGCGGGGTGAGCACAGATACGCAGTATTTT. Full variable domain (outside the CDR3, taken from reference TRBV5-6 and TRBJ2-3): DAGVTQSPTHLIKTRGQQVTLRCSPKSGHDTVSWYQQALGQGPQFIFQYYEEEERQRGNFPDRFSGHQFPNYSSELNVNALLLGDSALYLCASSFGTSGVSTDTQYFGPGTRLTVL.

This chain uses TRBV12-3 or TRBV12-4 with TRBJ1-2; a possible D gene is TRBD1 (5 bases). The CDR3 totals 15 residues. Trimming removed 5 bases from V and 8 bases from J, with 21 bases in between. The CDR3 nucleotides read TGTGCCAGCAGTAGAGCCGGGACGGCTCCTAGGGGCTACACCTTC. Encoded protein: CASSRAGTAPRGYTF.

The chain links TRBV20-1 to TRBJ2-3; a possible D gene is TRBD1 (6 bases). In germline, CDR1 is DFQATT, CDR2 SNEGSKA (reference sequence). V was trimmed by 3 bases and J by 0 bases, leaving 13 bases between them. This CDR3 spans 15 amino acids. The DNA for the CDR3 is TGCAGTGCTAGGATTCCGGGACAAAGCACAGATACGCAGTATTTT. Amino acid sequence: CSARIPGQSTDTQYF.

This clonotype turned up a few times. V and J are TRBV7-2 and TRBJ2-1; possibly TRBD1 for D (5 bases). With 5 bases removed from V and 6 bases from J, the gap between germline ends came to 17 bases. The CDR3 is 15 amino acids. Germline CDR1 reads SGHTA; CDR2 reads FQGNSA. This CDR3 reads CASSRQGPPINEQFF. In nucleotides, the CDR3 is TGTGCCAGCAGCCGTCAGGGTCCTCCTATCAATGAGCAGTTCTTC.

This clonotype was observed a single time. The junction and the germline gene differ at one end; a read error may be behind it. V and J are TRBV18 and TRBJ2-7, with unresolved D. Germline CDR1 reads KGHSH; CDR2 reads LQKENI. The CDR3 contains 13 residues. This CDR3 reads CAISRSFTDDQYF. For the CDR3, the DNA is TGTGCCATCTCAAGATCCTTTACGGACGATCAGTACTTC.

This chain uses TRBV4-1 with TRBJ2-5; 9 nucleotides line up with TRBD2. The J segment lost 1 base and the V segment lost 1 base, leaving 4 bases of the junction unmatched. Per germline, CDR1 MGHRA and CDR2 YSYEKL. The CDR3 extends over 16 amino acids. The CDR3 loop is CASSQGASGTQETQYF. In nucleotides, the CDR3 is TGCGCCAGCAGCCAAGGGGCTAGCGGGACCCAAGAGACCCAGTACTTC.

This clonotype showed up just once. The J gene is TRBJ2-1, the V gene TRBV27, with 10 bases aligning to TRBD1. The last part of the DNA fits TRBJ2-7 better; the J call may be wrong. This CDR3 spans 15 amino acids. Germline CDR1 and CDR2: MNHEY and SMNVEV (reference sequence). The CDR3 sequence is CASSSDRGLVNEQYF. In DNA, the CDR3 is TGTGCCAGCAGTTCTGACAGGGGGCTCGTCAATGAGCAGTACTTC.

DNA for the CDR3: TGTGCCAGCACACCCGTAGGGTCCGGGGCCAACGTCCTGACTTTC. Translated: CASTPVGSGANVLTF. V usage is TRBV11-2 and J usage is TRBJ2-6; D is ambiguous. The CDR3 is 15 residues long. Trimming stripped 7 bases from V and 4 bases from J, with 14 bases between. Germline CDR1 reads SGHAT; CDR2 reads FQNNGV.

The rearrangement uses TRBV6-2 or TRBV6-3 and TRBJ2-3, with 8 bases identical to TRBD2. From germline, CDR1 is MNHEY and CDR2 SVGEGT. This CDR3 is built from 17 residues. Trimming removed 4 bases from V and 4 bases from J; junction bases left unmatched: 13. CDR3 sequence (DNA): TGTGCCAGCAGTTCCAACCCGTTCGGACTAGCATCAGATACGCAGTATTTT. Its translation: CASSSNPFGLASDTQYF.